This T cell receptor (beta chain) came from a study of T cells of healthy individuals. The CDR3 covers 15 residues. CDR1 is DFQATT and CDR2 is SNEGSKA in the germline V gene (reference sequence). Deletions cut 2 bases from V and 4 bases from J, with 15 bases between. TCRdb independently ran MiXCR on the 5' RACE reads; one entry per CDR3 protein. Of about 96,000 distinct CDR3 sequences listed, 15% to 20% were seen once; the top ten hold about 6.2%. This clonotype was recorded a few times. The genes are TRBV20-1 and TRBJ2-4; D possibly corresponds to TRBD1 (5 bases). This sequence originates from a human donor in good health. CDR3 sequence reads: CSARPWGRTKNIQYF. The CDR3 coding sequence is TGCAGTGCTAGACCTTGGGGCCGCACTAAAAACATTCAGTACTTC.